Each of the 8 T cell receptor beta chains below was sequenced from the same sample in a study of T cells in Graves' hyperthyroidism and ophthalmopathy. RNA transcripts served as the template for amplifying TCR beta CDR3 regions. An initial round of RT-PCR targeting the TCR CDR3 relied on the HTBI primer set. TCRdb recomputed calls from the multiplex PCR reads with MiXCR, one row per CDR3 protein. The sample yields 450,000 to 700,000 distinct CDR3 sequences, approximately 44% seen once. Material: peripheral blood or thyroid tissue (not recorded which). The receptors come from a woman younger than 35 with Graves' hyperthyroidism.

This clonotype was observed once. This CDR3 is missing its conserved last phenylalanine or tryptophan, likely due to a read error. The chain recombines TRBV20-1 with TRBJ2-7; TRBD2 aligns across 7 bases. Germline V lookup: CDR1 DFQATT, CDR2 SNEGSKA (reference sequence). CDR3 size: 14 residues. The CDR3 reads CSAEVETSRLEQYL. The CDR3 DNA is TGTAGTGCCGAGGTTGAGACTAGCCGTTTAGAGCAGTACCTC.

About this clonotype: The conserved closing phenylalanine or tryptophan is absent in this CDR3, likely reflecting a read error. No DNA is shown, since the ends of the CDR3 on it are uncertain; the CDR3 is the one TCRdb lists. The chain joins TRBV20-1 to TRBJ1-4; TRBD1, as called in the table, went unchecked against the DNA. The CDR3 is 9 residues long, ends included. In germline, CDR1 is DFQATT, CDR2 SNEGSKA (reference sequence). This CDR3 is CSACDSALC.

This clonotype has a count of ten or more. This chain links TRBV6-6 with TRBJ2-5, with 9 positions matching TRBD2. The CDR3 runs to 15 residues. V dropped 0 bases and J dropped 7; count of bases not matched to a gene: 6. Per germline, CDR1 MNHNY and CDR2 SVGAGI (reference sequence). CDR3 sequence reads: CASSYSREGHGTQYF. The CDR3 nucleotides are TGTGCCAGCAGTTACTCGCGGGAGGGCCACGGGACCCAGTACTTC.

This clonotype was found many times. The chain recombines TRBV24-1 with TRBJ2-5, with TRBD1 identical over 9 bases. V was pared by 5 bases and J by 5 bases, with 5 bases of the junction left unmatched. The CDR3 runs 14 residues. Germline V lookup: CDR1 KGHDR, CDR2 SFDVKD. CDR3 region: CATSVGQGRETQYF. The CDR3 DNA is TGTGCCACCAGTGTGGGACAGGGCAGGGAGACCCAGTACTTC.

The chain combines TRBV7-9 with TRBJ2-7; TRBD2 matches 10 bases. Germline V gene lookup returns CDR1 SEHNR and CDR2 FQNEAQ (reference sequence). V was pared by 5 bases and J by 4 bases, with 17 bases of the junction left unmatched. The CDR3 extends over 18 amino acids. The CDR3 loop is CASSDSEVAGGFFYEQYF. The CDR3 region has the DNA TGTGCCAGCAGCGATTCTGAGGTAGCGGGAGGATTTTTTTACGAGCAGTACTTC.

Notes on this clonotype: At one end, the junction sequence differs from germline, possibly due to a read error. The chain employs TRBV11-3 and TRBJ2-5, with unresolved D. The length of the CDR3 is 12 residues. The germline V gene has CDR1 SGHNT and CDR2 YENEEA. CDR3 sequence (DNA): TGTGCCAGCAGCCTGACCGTTAATTTTATCTCCTTC. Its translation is CASSLTVNFISF.

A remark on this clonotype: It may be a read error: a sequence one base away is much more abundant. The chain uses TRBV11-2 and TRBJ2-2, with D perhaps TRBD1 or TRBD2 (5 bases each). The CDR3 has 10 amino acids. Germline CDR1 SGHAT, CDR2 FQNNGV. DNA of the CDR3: TGTGCCAGTGGGACCGGGGAGCTGCTTTTT. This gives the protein CASGTGELLF.

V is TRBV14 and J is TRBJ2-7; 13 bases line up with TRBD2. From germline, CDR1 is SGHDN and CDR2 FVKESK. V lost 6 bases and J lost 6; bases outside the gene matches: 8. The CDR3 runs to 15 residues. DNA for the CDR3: TGTGCCAGCAGGACTAGCGGGAGGAGGGCGTTCGAGCAGTACTTC. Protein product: CASRTSGRRAFEQYF.